A single sample is the source of the 31 T cell receptor beta chains below, sequenced in a study of identical twins. TCRdb ran MiXCR on the 5' RACE reads and lists one entry per CDR3 protein. The sample contains under 800,000 distinct CDR3 sequences, around 20% of which appear only once. The sample was also reused in another study, on T cells expressing NK-cell markers.

Sequencing was performed on PBMCs. All receptors derive from a woman aged 18-29 years in good health.

This clonotype was recorded many times. This chain joins TRBV20-1 and TRBJ2-7, with D hard to call. The CDR3 has 11 amino acids. Trimming removed 2 bases at V and 5 bases at J, with 7 bases between. Germline V CDR1 and CDR2: DFQATT, SNEGSKA (reference sequence). CDR3 sequence: CSARIQDEQYF. CDR3 bases: TGCAGTGCTAGAATCCAGGACGAGCAGTACTTC.

This clonotype showed up just a few times. The gene calls are TRBV6-2 or TRBV6-3 and TRBJ2-1, with 12 bases aligning to TRBD2. V lost 4 bases to trimming and J lost 2 bases; unmatched junction nucleotides: 9. Germline CDR1 reads MNHEY; CDR2 reads SVGEGT. This CDR3 spans 18 amino acids. Written as DNA, the CDR3 is TGTGCCAGCAGTTGGCCTAGCGGGGGGGGAGCAACCTACAATGAGCAGTTCTTC. Its translation is CASSWPSGGGATYNEQFF.

This clonotype has just a few counts. This chain joins TRBV5-1 and TRBJ1-2; perhaps TRBD1 as D (5 bases). Germline CDR1 is SGHRS and CDR2 is YFSETQ. The V gene lost 6 bases and the J gene lost 5 bases, with 14 bases spanning the gap. The CDR3 spans 13 residues. The CDR3 DNA sequence: TGCGCCAGCAACCGGGACGGTCAATATGGCTACACCTTC. Residues: CASNRDGQYGYTF.

The rearrangement links TRBV20-1 to TRBJ1-1; possibly TRBD1 for D (6 bases). Trimming cost V 6 bases and J 0 bases, with 8 bases left between them. The CDR3 totals 12 residues. Germline CDR1 DFQATT, CDR2 SNEGSKA (reference sequence). CDR3 nucleotide sequence: TGCAGTGCCCGGGACATGAACACTGAAGCTTTCTTT. Amino acid sequence: CSARDMNTEAFF.

The V gene is TRBV5-5, the J gene TRBJ2-5, with D uncertain. V shed 0 bases and J shed 5 bases, with 5 bases lying between them. Per the germline V gene, CDR1 is SGHKS and CDR2 is YYEKEE (reference sequence). The CDR3 consists of 12 residues. CDR3 DNA: TGTGCCAGCAGCTTGGCCTTTGAGACCCAGTACTTC. This codes for CASSLAFETQYF. Based on the CDR3 plus reference TRBV5-5 and TRBJ2-5, the full variable domain is DAGVTQSPTHLIKTRGQQVTLRCSPISGHKSVSWYQQVLGQGPQFIFQYYEKEERGRGNFPDRFSARQFPNYSSELNVNALLLGDSALYLCASSLAFETQYFGPGTRLLVL.

This clonotype occurred a few times. The V and J genes are TRBV20-1 and TRBJ1-5; TRBD1 is a possible D gene (5 bases). V lost 6 bases, J lost 3 bases, and 15 bases lay in between. The V gene's germline CDR1 is DFQATT and CDR2 SNEGSKA (reference sequence). There are 14 residues in the CDR3. CDR3 bases: TGCAGTGCAAAGCTGGGGACGAACAATCAGCCCCAGCATTTT. Its protein is CSAKLGTNNQPQHF.

The sample holds a few counts of this clonotype. The chain recombines TRBV18 with TRBJ2-7; 14 bases fit TRBD2. The germline V gene has CDR1 KGHSH and CDR2 LQKENI. V lost 6 bases, J lost 2 bases, and 6 bases stayed unmatched. This CDR3 has 16 amino acids. DNA of the CDR3: TGTGCCAGCTCTCCAGGACTAGCGGGAGGACCCTACGAGCAGTACTTC. It yields the protein CASSPGLAGGPYEQYF. The full variable domain, rest sourced from reference TRBV18 and TRBJ2-7, is NAGVMQNPRHLVRRRGQEARLRCSPMKGHSHVYWYRQLPEEGLKFMVYLQKENIIDESGMPKERFSAEFPKEGPSILRIQQVVRGDSAAYFCASSPGLAGGPYEQYFGPGTRLTVT.

Only a few counts were recorded for this clonotype. The CDR3 DNA follows: TGTGCCAGCAGCCGTCGGCAGGTACAAGAGACCCAGTACTTC. It is translated as CASSRRQVQETQYF. This sequence joins TRBV7-2 and TRBJ2-5; no firm D call. The germline V gene encodes CDR1 SGHTA and CDR2 FQGNSA. V lost 5 bases, J lost 2 bases, and 12 bases lay in between. The CDR3 has 14 amino acids.

This chain uses TRBV7-6 with TRBJ2-1; TRBD2 matches at 12 bases. This CDR3 comprises 15 residues. Germline V gene data show CDR1 as SGHVS and CDR2 as FNYEAQ. The junction had 5 bases not matched to a gene; V was cut back by 5 bases and J by 6 bases. The CDR3 DNA reads TGTGCCAGCAGCGCAAGACTAGCGGGAGTCAATGAGCAGTTCTTC. Translated, it gives CASSARLAGVNEQFF.

In this sample, this clonotype turned up a few times. The chain links TRBV14 to TRBJ2-2; D gene ambiguous. This CDR3 comprises 15 residues. Deletions cut 1 base from V and 8 bases from J, with 14 bases between. Per germline, CDR1 SGHDN and CDR2 FVKESK. The CDR3 region is CASSQGIPYQGELFF. CDR3 nucleotides: TGTGCCAGCAGCCAAGGAATTCCGTATCAAGGGGAGCTGTTTTTT.

This clonotype was detected many times. This rearrangement joins TRBV27 to TRBJ1-2, with a tentative D call TRBD1 (6 bases). Trimming stripped 0 bases from V and 7 bases from J, with 9 bases between. The germline gives CDR1 MNHEY, CDR2 SMNVEV (reference sequence). The CDR3 has 13 residues. The CDR3 nucleotides read TGTGCCAGCAGTTTATCGAACAGGGTTGGCTACACCTTC. Protein sequence: CASSLSNRVGYTF.

The table lists this clonotype with a few counts. This chain uses TRBV6-5 with TRBJ1-1; the D gene is possibly TRBD1 (5 bases). Germline assignment: CDR1 MNHEY and CDR2 SVGAGI. The V end was cut by 0 bases, the J end by 2 bases, with 10 bases between. This CDR3 has 15 amino acids. The DNA of the CDR3 is TGTGCCAGCAGTTACTCGATCCAGGGAAACACTGAAGCTTTCTTT. Translated, it gives CASSYSIQGNTEAFF.

This sequence joins TRBV30 and TRBJ2-3, with D possibly TRBD2 on 5 matching bases. V lost 6 bases and J 3 bases, leaving 13 bases between the germline ends. The V gene's germline CDR1 is GTSNPN and CDR2 SVGIG (reference sequence). The length of the CDR3 is 13 residues. As DNA, the CDR3 is TGTGCCTGCTCGGGGATTAGAACAGATACGCAGTATTTT. Translated: CACSGIRTDTQYF.

V and J are TRBV20-1 and TRBJ2-7, with 7 bases aligning to TRBD1. V was clipped by 5 bases and J by 3 bases; unmatched bases: 4. The CDR3 has 12 residues. Germline values: CDR1 DFQATT, CDR2 SNEGSKA (reference sequence). The CDR3: CSAYRGDYEQYF. The CDR3 bases are TGCAGTGCTTACAGGGGCGACTACGAGCAGTACTTC.

The rearrangement uses TRBV20-1 and TRBJ2-7; D may be TRBD1 or TRBD2 (5 bases each). This CDR3 spans 14 amino acids. V lost 2 bases, J lost 7 bases, and 18 bases lay in between. CDR1 is DFQATT, CDR2 SNEGSKA, per germline (reference sequence). In DNA, the CDR3 is TGCAGTGCTAGATTTCTAACGGGGCTGAGAGAGCAGTACTTC. It encodes CSARFLTGLREQYF.

In this sample, this clonotype turned up a few times. This chain connects TRBV12-3 or TRBV12-4 to TRBJ2-7; 7 nucleotides line up with TRBD1. This CDR3 comprises 13 residues. J was trimmed by 6 bases and V by 7 bases; bases with no gene match: 9. CDR3: CASTFGQVGEQYF. The DNA for the CDR3 is TGTGCCAGCACCTTCGGACAGGTTGGCGAGCAGTACTTC.

This clonotype came up a few times. V usage is TRBV20-1 and J usage is TRBJ2-7, with 9 bases fitting TRBD2. V lost 3 bases and J lost 6; bases outside the gene matches: 12. Germline values: CDR1 DFQATT, CDR2 SNEGSKA (reference sequence). The CDR3 contains 15 residues. This chain's CDR3 is CSARVAGASSGEQYF. CDR3 sequence (DNA): TGCAGTGCTAGGGTAGCGGGGGCCTCATCCGGCGAGCAGTACTTC.

The chain carries TRBV9 and TRBJ2-3, with 10 bases that match TRBD2. With 2 bases clipped from V and 2 bases from J, the junction kept 5 bases outside the gene matches. CDR3 size: 16 residues. From germline, CDR1 is SGDLS and CDR2 YYNGEE. As DNA, the CDR3 is TGTGCCAGCAGCGTCTGGAGCGGGGGGGCCACAGATACGCAGTATTTT. This encodes CASSVWSGGATDTQYF.

V is TRBV6-1 and J is TRBJ2-1, with D possibly being TRBD2 (6 bases). The V gene's germline CDR1 is MNHNS and CDR2 SASEGT. The CDR3 contains 16 residues. V lost 6 bases and J 9 bases, leaving 24 bases between the germline ends. The CDR3, as DNA: TGTGCCAGCAGAGCCCTGGAGGGCAGGCGAGGATCTGAGCAGTTCTTC. Translated: CASRALEGRRGSEQFF.

Many counts were recorded for this clonotype. The chain uses TRBV29-1 and TRBJ1-2, with 9 bases lining up with TRBD1. V was pared by 6 bases and J by 2 bases, with 7 bases of the junction left unmatched. This CDR3 region has 14 residues. Germline CDR1 reads SQVTM; CDR2 reads ANQGSEA. The CDR3 loop reads CSVQPGQGNYGYTF. In DNA form, the CDR3 reads TGCAGCGTCCAGCCGGGACAGGGAAACTATGGCTACACCTTC. The full variable domain, rest sourced from reference TRBV29-1 and TRBJ1-2, is SAVISQKPSRDICQRGTSLTIQCQVDSQVTMMFWYRQQPGQSLTLIATANQGSEATYESGFVIDKFPISRPNLTFSTLTVSNMSPEDSSIYLCSVQPGQGNYGYTFGSGTRLTVV.

In DNA form, the CDR3 reads TGTGCCAGCAGTTACTCCCCATCATGGGCCGATACGCAGTATTTT. It codes for CASSYSPSWADTQYF. V and J are TRBV6-5 and TRBJ2-3; no reliable D call. Trimming removed 0 bases from V and 6 bases from J, with 13 bases in between. This CDR3 comprises 15 residues. The germline gives CDR1 MNHEY, CDR2 SVGAGI.

The chain has TRBV19 and TRBJ1-5; D uncertain. Looked up from germline, CDR1 is LNHDA and CDR2 is SQIVND (reference sequence). The CDR3 contains 15 residues. The V end lost 7 bases, the J end lost 2 bases, and 15 bases lay between the germline ends. The CDR3 sequence is CASTPTPGGNQPQHF. CDR3 nucleotide sequence: TGTGCCAGTACCCCGACTCCAGGCGGCAATCAGCCCCAGCATTTT.

This clonotype appeared a few times. The V call is TRBV4-3, the J call TRBJ1-2, with D unresolved. V was pared by 2 bases and J by 7 bases, with 14 bases between. The CDR3 runs 14 residues. Germline-derived CDR1 and CDR2 are LGHNA and YSLEER. The CDR3 DNA reads TGCGCCAGCAGCCAACGACCGGGTTTTGGTGGCTACACCTTC. This sequence encodes CASSQRPGFGGYTF.

This clonotype was detected a few times. The chain recombines TRBV7-8 with TRBJ2-4; D not certain. The CDR3 is made up of 15 amino acids. From germline, CDR1 is SGHVS and CDR2 FQNEAQ. V lost 1 base to trimming and J lost 1 base, with 8 bases between them. The CDR3 here is CASSLEGRAKNIQYF. The CDR3, as DNA: TGTGCCAGCAGCTTAGAGGGAAGGGCCAAAAACATTCAGTACTTC.

The chain couples TRBV4-3 to TRBJ2-7; 11 nucleotides align to TRBD2. Germline CDR1 LGHNA, CDR2 YSLEER. The CDR3 extends over 20 amino acids. With V trimmed by 1 base and J by 4 bases, 18 bases remained unmatched. This CDR3 reads CASSQGLTSGRIIAGYEQYF. For the CDR3, the DNA is TGCGCCAGCAGCCAAGGCCTTACTAGCGGGAGAATAATAGCTGGGTACGAGCAGTACTTC.

CDR3 DNA: TGCAGTGCTAAGATGAATGGACGGAACTATGGCTACACCTTC. It is translated as CSAKMNGRNYGYTF. J is TRBJ1-2 and V is TRBV20-1, with unresolved D. CDR3 length: 14 amino acids. Per the germline V gene, CDR1 is DFQATT and CDR2 is SNEGSKA (reference sequence). Deletions cut 4 bases from V and 2 bases from J, with 14 bases between.

This clonotype was observed a few times. This chain uses TRBV11-2 with TRBJ2-1; possibly TRBD1 for D (5 bases). The V end lost 3 bases, the J end lost 4 bases, and 13 bases lay between the germline ends. Germline V gene data show CDR1 as SGHAT and CDR2 as FQNNGV. The CDR3 has 15 amino acids. Here the CDR3 DNA reads TGTGCCAGCAGCTTTGGATCAGGGAATTACAATGAGCAGTTCTTC. Amino acid sequence: CASSFGSGNYNEQFF.

This clonotype was seen a single time. V usage is TRBV7-9 and J usage is TRBJ2-7; D gene unclear. In germline, CDR1 is SEHNR, CDR2 FQNEAQ (reference sequence). The V and J ends lost 6 bases and 2 bases respectively, with 11 bases between them. The CDR3 sequence is 13 residues long. The CDR3 sequence is CASRNPIPYEQYF. The CDR3 DNA is TGTGCCAGCAGGAACCCTATCCCCTACGAGCAGTACTTC.

V usage is TRBV20-1 and J usage is TRBJ1-4; no definite D call. Looked up from germline, CDR1 is DFQATT and CDR2 is SNEGSKA (reference sequence). The CDR3 has 11 residues. V dropped 0 bases and J dropped 8 bases, with 4 bases sitting between them. The CDR3 nucleotides are TGCAGTGCTAGAGATTTCGAAAAACTGTTTTTT. Protein: CSARDFEKLFF.

The table lists this clonotype with a few counts. The chain links TRBV10-3 to TRBJ2-7; either TRBD1 or TRBD2 may fit D (5 bases each). Trimming removed 0 bases at V and 7 bases at J, with 10 bases between. This CDR3 spans 13 amino acids. The germline gives CDR1 ENHRY, CDR2 SYGVKD. The CDR3 region has the DNA TGTGCCATCAGTGAGTCGCCCGAGGGGGAGCAGTACTTC. This translates into CAISESPEGEQYF.

This clonotype was detected only once. The genes are TRBV5-1 and TRBJ2-5; possibly TRBD1 for D (6 bases). Germline V gene lookup returns CDR1 SGHRS and CDR2 YFSETQ. The CDR3 runs 15 residues. The V end was cut by 0 bases, the J end by 2 bases, with 11 bases between. The DNA of the CDR3 is TGCGCCAGCAGCTTGGCCGGACAGATACAAGAGACCCAGTACTTC. As protein: CASSLAGQIQETQYF.